These 6 T cell receptor beta chains were sequenced from one sample in a study of blood T cell repertoires in COVID-19. Using immunoSEQ multiplex PCR, the repertoire was profiled, and TCRdb retains in-frame clones only, with some absent. Here the sample spans roughly 100,000 clones, almost 85% being singletons. The sample comprised peripheral blood. Every receptor here comes from a man aged 40-49 years with active or convalescent COVID-19.

The V gene is TRBV3-1 (or the pseudogene TRBV3-2), the J gene TRBJ1-2; perhaps TRBD1 as D (5 bases). V gave up 1 base and J gave up 5 bases, with 8 bases separating them. This CDR3 comprises 13 residues. Germline assignment: CDR1 LGHDT and CDR2 YNNKEL (reference sequence). The CDR3 nucleotides are TGTGCCAGCAGCCAAGCAGGGTTTTATGGCTACACCTTC. This codes for CASSQAGFYGYTF.

V gene TRBV5-1 combines with J gene TRBJ2-7; TRBD2 is a possible D gene (5 bases). Germline V gives CDR1 SGHRS, CDR2 YFSETQ. The CDR3 contains 16 residues. Trimming took off 2 bases at V and 2 bases at J, with 17 bases between the two ends. The DNA of the CDR3 is TGCGCCAGCAGCTTCGGGTTTCAGAGAGGGACCTACGAGCAGTACTTC. Protein: CASSFGFQRGTYEQYF.

This chain joins TRBV6-5 and TRBJ2-7, with 13 bases fitting TRBD2. With V trimmed by 3 bases and J by 6 bases, 2 bases remained unmatched. Germline V lookup: CDR1 MNHEY, CDR2 SVGAGI. The CDR3 totals 14 residues. The chain's CDR3 is CASSYGLAGAEQYF. The CDR3 DNA is TGTGCCAGCAGTTATGGACTAGCGGGGGCCGAGCAGTACTTC.

The rearrangement uses TRBV27 and TRBJ1-1, with TRBD1 as a possible D gene (5 bases). The V end was cut by 6 bases, the J end by 4 bases, with 12 bases between. There are 13 residues in the CDR3. Germline CDR1 is MNHEY and CDR2 is SMNVEV (reference sequence). CDR3 nucleotides: TGTGCCAGCAGAGGGGTTTTGGTCACTGAAGCTTTCTTT. Protein: CASRGVLVTEAFF.

The rearrangement links TRBV5-1 to TRBJ2-7, with D unresolved. Trimming left V 3 bases short and J 2 bases short, with 9 bases between. The CDR3 totals 13 residues. CDR1 is SGHRS and CDR2 is YFSETQ in the germline V gene. CDR3 bases: TGCGCCAGCAGCTCCCTGGCAGCCTACGAGCAGTACTTC. Translated: CASSSLAAYEQYF. The full variable domain, in which reference TRBV5-1 and TRBJ2-7 provide the parts outside the CDR3, is KAGVTQTPRYLIKTRGQQVTLSCSPISGHRSVSWYQQTPGQGLQFLFEYFSETQRNKGNFPGRFSGRQFSNSRSEMNVSTLELGDSALYLCASSSLAAYEQYFGPGTRLTVT.

V usage is TRBV4-1 and J usage is TRBJ1-6; 10 nucleotides line up with TRBD1. The germline CDR1 and CDR2 sequences are MGHRA and YSYEKL. J was trimmed by 9 bases and V by 4 bases; bases with no gene match: 9. CDR3 size: 16 residues. The CDR3 is CASSPGTGVVGSPLHF. The CDR3 DNA follows: TGCGCCAGCAGCCCCGGGACAGGGGTAGTGGGTTCACCCCTCCACTTT.